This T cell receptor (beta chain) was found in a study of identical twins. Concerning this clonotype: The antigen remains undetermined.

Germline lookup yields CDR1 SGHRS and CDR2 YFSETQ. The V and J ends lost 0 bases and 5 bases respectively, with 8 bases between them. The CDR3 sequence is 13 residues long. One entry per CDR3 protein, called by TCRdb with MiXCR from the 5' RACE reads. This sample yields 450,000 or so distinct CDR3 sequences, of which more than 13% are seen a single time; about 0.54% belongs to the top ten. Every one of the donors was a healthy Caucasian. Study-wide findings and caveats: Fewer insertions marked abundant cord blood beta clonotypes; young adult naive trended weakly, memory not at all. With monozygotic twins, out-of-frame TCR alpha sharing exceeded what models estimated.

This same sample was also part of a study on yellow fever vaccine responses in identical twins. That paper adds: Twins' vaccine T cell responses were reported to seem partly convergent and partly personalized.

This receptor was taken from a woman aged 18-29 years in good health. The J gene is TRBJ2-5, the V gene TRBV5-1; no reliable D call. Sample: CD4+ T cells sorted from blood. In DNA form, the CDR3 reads TGCGCCAGCAGCTTGGCGGGTATGGAGACCCAGTACTTC. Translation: CASSLAGMETQYF.